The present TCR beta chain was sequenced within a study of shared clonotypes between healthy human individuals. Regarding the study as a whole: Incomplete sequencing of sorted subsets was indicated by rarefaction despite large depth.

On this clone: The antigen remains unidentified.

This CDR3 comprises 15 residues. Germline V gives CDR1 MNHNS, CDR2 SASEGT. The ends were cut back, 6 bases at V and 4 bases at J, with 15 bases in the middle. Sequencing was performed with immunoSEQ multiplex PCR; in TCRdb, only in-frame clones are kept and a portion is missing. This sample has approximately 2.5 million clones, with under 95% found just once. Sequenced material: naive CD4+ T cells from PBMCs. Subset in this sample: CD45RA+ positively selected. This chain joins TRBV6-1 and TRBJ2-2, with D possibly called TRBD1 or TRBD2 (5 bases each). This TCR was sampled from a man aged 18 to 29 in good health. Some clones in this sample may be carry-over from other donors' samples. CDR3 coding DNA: TGTGCCAGCAGCGATCGGGGCACGAGCACCGGGGAGCTGTTTTTT. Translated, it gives CASSDRGTSTGELFF.